The entry below gives a single T cell receptor beta chain sequence along with its context. Its cognate antigen is unknown. These data come from a study of CD8+ T cells in alopecia areata. Study-level findings and limits: Patients displayed less clarity in TCR sharing than mice, a finding possibly related to HLA. When scalp samples are sequenced, resident alphabeta T cells of normal skin are also captured. Higher clonality than in normal scalp was seen in lesional scalp, especially alopecia totalis/universalis.

Extracted from the samples, RNA was reverse transcribed into cDNA to serve as the sequencing template. Clones were sequenced by immunoSEQ multiplex PCR, and TCRdb holds only the in-frame ones, with some missing. The sample contains 150,000 to 200,000 clones, 50% to 60% of which appear only once. V was pared by 2 bases and J by 0 bases, with 12 bases between. The CDR3 runs to 15 residues. Germline-derived CDR1 and CDR2 are GTSNPN and SVGIG (reference sequence). A FACSAria was used to sort CD4+ and CD8+ T cells. These cells came from PBMCs. The chain employs TRBV30 and TRBJ2-3; D possibly corresponds to TRBD1 (6 bases). The TCR was taken from a human donor in good health. Sequencing was performed on CD4+ T cells sorted from blood. For the CDR3, the DNA is TGTGCCTGGAGTCAGACAGGATCTAGCACAGATACGCAGTATTTT. Its protein product is CAWSQTGSSTDTQYF. Full variable domain (remainder filled in from reference TRBV30 and TRBJ2-3): SQTIHQWPATLVQPVGSPLSLECTVEGTSNPNLYWYRQAAGRGLQLLFYSVGIGQISSEVPQNLSASRPQDRQFILSSKKLLLSDSGFYLCAWSQTGSSTDTQYFGPGTRLTVL.